The T cell receptor (beta chain) described here comes from a study of graft-versus-host responses after intestinal transplantation. Data came from immunoSEQ multiplex PCR; TCRdb stores just in-frame clones and leaves some out. In the table there are 100,000 to 140,000 clones, about nine tenths of which are singletons. Points on this clone: Its target is not known.

This sequence originates from a human donor who was the organ donor for an intestinal transplant. The input for sequencing was unstimulated CD4+ T cells sorted from spleen or lymph node cells, taken before transplant.

The CDR3 region has the DNA TGTGCCAGCAGCTTAGAATTGCAGGGGCTCTACCAAGAGACCCAGTACTTC. Translated, it gives CASSLELQGLYQETQYF. The chain carries TRBV11-2 and TRBJ2-5, with TRBD1 as a possible D gene (6 bases). The V gene lost 0 bases and the J gene lost 0 bases, with 14 bases spanning the gap. The CDR3 covers 17 residues. Germline V lookup: CDR1 SGHAT, CDR2 FQNNGV.